This T cell receptor (beta chain) originates from a study of blood T cell repertoires in COVID-19. The CDR3 contains 13 residues. Germline V lookup: CDR1 LGHDT, CDR2 YNNKEL (reference sequence). Trimming left V 0 bases short and J 8 bases short, with 10 bases between. Produced via immunoSEQ multiplex PCR; TCRdb's table is partial and in-frame only. This sample has 250,000 to 400,000 clones; roughly 90% occur once, and the top ten carry less than 3.5%. The rearrangement links TRBV3-1 (or the pseudogene TRBV3-2) to TRBJ1-2; D uncertain. The sequence was obtained from a woman between 25 and 40 years old with COVID-19, enrolled during active disease. The sample was peripheral blood. CDR3 DNA: TGTGCCAGCAGCCAAGATCTCGTTCGGGGCTACACCTTC. The encoded protein is CASSQDLVRGYTF.